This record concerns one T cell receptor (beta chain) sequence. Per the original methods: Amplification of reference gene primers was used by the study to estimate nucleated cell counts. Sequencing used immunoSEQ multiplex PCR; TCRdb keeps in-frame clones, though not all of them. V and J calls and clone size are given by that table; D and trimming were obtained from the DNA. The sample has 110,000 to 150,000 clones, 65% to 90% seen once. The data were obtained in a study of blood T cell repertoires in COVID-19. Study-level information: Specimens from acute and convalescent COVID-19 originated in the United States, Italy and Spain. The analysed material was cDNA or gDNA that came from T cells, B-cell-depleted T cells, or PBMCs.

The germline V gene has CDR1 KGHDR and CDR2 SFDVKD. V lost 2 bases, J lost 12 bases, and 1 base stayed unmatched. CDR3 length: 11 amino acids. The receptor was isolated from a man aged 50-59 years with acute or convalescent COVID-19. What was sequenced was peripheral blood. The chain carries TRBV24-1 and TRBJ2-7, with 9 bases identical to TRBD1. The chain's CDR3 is CATSDWDRVYF. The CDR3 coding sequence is TGTGCCACCAGTGATTGGGACAGGGTGTACTTC.